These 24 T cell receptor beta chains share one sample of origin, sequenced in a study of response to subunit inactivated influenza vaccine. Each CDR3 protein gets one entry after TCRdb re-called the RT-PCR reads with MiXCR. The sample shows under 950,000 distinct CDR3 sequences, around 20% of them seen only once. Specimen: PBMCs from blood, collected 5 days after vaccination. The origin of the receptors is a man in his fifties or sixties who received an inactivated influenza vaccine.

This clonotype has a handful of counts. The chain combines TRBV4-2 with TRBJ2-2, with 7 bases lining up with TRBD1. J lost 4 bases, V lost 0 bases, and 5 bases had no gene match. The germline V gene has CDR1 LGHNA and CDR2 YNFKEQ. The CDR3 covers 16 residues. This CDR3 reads CASSQDRQGGTGELFF. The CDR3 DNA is TGTGCCAGCAGCCAAGATCGACAGGGTGGCACCGGGGAGCTGTTTTTT.

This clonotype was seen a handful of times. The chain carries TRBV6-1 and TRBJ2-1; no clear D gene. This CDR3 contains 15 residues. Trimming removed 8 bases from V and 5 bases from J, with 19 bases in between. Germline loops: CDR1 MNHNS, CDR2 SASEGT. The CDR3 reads CASSLEPWDHNEQFF. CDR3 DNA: TGTGCCAGCTCATTGGAGCCCTGGGATCACAATGAGCAGTTCTTC.

The CDR3 sequence is CATSDQDGTSFNEQFF. As DNA, the CDR3 is TGTGCCACCAGTGATCAGGACGGGACTAGTTTCAATGAGCAGTTCTTC. This chain links TRBV24-1 with TRBJ2-1; 8 bases are a match to TRBD2. The germline CDR1 and CDR2 sequences are KGHDR and SFDVKD. Trimming cost V 3 bases and J 6 bases; bases outside gene matches: 9. This CDR3 spans 16 amino acids.

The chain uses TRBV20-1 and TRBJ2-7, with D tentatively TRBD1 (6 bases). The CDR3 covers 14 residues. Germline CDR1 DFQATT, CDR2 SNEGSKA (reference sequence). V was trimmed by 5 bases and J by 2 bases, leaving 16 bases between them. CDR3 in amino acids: CSAGYQDSAYEQYF. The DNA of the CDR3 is TGCAGTGCTGGATACCAGGACAGTGCCTACGAGCAGTACTTC.

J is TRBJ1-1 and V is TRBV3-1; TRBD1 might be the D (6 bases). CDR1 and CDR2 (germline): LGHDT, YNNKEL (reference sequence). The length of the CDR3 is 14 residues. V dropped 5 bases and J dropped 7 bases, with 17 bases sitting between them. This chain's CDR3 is CASSTLVAGVEAFF. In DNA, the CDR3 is TGTGCCAGCAGCACGCTGGTGGCAGGGGTTGAAGCTTTCTTT.

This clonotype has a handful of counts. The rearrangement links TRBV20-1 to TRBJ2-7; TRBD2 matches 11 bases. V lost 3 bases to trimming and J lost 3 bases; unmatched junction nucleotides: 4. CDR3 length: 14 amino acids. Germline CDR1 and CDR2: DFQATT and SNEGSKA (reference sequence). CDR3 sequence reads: CSASTSGRRYEQYF. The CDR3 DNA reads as TGCAGTGCTAGTACTAGCGGGAGACGCTACGAGCAGTACTTC.

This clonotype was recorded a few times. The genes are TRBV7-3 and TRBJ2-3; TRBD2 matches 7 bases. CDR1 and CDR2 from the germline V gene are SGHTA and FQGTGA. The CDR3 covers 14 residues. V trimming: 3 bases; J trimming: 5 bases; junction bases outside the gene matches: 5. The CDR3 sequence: CASSFGGGRDTQYF. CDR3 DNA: TGTGCCAGCAGCTTTGGCGGCGGGAGAGATACGCAGTATTTT.

CDR3 residues: CSARGTGVWNQPQHF. CDR3 coding DNA: TGCAGTGCTAGAGGTACGGGGGTGTGGAATCAGCCCCAGCATTTT. The chain couples TRBV20-1 to TRBJ1-5; TRBD1 might be the D (5 bases). Trimming stripped 1 base from V and 4 bases from J, with 14 bases between. In germline, CDR1 is DFQATT, CDR2 SNEGSKA (reference sequence). CDR3 length: 15 residues.

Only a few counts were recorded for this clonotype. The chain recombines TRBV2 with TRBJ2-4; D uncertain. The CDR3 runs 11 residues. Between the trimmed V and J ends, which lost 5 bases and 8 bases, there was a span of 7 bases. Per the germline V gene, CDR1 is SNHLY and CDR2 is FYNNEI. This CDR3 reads CASSQQHIQYF. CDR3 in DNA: TGTGCCAGCAGTCAGCAGCACATTCAGTACTTC.

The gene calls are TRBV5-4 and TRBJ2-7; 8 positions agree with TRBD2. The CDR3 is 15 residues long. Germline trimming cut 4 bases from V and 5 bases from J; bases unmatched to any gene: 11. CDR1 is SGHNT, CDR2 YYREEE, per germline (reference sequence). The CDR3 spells CASSPSGLGDHEQYF. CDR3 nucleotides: TGTGCCAGCAGCCCCTCGGGACTAGGAGATCACGAGCAGTACTTC.

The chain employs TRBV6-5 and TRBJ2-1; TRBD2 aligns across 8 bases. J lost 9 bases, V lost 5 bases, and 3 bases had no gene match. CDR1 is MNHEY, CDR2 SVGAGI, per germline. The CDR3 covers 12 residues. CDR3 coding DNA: TGTGCCAGCAGTGCGGGGGGCCCTGAGCAGTTCTTC. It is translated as CASSAGGPEQFF.

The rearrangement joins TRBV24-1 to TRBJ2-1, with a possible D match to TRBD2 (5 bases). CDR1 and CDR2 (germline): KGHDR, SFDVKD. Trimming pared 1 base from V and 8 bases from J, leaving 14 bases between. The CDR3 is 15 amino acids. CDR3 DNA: TGTGCCACCAGTGATTTCACCGGGAATAGCGATGAGCAGTTCTTC. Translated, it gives CATSDFTGNSDEQFF.

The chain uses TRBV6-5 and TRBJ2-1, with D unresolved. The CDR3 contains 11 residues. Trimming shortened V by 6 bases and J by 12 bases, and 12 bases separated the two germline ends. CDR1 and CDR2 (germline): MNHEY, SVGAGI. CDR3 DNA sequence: TGTGCCAGCAGAGAGCTTGATCGGCAGTTCTTC. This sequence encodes CASRELDRQFF.

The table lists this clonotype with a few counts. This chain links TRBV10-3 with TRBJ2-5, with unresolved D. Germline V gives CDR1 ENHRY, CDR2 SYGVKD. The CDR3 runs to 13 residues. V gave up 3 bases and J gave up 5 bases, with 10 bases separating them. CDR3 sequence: CAISEATKETQYF. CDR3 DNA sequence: TGTGCCATCAGTGAAGCTACAAAGGAGACCCAGTACTTC.

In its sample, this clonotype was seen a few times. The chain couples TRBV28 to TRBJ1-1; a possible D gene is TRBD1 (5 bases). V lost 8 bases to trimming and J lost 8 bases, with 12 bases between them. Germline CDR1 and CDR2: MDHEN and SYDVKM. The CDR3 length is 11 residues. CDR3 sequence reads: CASRRRGEAFF. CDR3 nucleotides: TGTGCCAGCCGACGGCGGGGGGAAGCTTTCTTT. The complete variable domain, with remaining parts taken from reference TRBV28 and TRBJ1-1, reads DVKVTQSSRYLVKRTGEKVFLECVQDMDHENMFWYRQDPGLGLRLIYFSYDVKMKEKGDIPEGYSVSREKKERFSLILESASTNQTSMYLCASRRRGEAFFGQGTRLTVV.

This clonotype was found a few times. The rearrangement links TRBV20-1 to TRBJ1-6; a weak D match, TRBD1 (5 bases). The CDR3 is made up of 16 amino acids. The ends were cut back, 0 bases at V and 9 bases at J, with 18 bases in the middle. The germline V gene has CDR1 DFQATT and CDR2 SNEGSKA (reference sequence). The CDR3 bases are TGCAGTGCTAGAGATGTCTGGGGGGTAGATATTTCACCCCTCCACTTT. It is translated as CSARDVWGVDISPLHF.

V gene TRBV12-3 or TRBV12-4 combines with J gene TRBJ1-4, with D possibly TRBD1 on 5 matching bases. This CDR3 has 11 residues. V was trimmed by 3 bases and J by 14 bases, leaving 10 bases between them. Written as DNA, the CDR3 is TGTGCCAGCAGTTTTGGGGCTGGGCTGTTTTTT. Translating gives CASSFGAGLFF.

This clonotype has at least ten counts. This chain's CDR3 is CASSQDRDLPGYTF. The CDR3 coding sequence is TGCGCCAGCAGCCAAGACCGGGACCTTCCTGGCTACACCTTC. The chain recombines TRBV4-3 with TRBJ1-2; D may be TRBD1 (5 bases). This CDR3 spans 14 amino acids. Germline lookup yields CDR1 LGHNA and CDR2 YSLEER. V was trimmed by 0 bases and J by 7 bases, leaving 12 bases between them.

The CDR3: CASSLARSSRLNTEAFF. In DNA form, the CDR3 reads TGTGCCAGCAGCTTAGCACGCAGCAGCAGATTGAACACTGAAGCTTTCTTT. J is TRBJ1-1 and V is TRBV7-8; no clear D gene. This CDR3 spans 17 amino acids. Trimming shortened V by 0 bases and J by 0 bases, and 14 bases separated the two germline ends. CDR1 is SGHVS, CDR2 FQNEAQ, per germline.

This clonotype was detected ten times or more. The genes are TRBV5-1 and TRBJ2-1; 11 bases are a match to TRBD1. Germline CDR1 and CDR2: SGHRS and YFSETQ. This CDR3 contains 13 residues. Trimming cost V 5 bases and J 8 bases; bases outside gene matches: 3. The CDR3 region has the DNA TGCGCCAGCAGGGGACAGGGGGGCTATGAGCAGTTCTTC. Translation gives CASRGQGGYEQFF. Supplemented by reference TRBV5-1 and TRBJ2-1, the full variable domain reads KAGVTQTPRYLIKTRGQQVTLSCSPISGHRSVSWYQQTPGQGLQFLFEYFSETQRNKGNFPGRFSGRQFSNSRSEMNVSTLELGDSALYLCASRGQGGYEQFFGPGTRLTVL.

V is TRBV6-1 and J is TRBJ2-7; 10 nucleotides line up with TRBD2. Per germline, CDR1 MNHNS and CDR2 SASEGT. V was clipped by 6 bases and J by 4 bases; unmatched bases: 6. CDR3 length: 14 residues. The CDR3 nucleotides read TGTGCCAGCAGACCTCTAGCGGGGGTATACGAGCAGTACTTC. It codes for CASRPLAGVYEQYF.

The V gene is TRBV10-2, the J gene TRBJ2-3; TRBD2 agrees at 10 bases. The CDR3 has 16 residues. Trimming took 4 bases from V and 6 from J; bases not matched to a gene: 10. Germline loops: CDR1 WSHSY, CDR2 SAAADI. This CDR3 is CASSGGGTSAGDTQYF. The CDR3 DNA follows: TGCGCCAGCAGTGGGGGGGGGACTAGCGCTGGGGATACGCAGTATTTT.

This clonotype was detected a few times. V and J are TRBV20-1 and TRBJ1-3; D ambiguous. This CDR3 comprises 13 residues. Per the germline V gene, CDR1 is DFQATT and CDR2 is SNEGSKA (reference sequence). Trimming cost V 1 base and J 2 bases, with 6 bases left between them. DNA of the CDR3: TGCAGTGCTAGAGTGACGGCTGGAAACACCATATATTTT. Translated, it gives CSARVTAGNTIYF.

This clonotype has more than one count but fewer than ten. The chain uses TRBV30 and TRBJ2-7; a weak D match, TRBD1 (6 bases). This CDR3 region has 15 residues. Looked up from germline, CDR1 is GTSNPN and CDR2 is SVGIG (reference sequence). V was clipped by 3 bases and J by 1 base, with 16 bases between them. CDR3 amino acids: CAWRAGVSPSYEQYF. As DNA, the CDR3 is TGTGCCTGGAGGGCAGGGGTTTCCCCGTCCTACGAGCAGTACTTC.